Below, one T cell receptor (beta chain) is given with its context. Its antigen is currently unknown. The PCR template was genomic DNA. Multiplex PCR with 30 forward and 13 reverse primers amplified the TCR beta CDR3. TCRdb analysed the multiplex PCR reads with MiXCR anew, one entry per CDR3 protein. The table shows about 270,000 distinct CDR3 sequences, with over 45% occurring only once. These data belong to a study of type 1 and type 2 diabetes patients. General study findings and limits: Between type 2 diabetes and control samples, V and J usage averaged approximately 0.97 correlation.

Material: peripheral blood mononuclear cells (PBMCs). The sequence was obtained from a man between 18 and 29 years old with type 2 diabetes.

CDR3 nucleotides: TGTGCCAGCACCCCCGATAAGGGGAACACTGAAGCTTTCTTT. This gives the protein CASTPDKGNTEAFF. The rearrangement joins TRBV9 to TRBJ1-1; D gene ambiguous. The germline V gene encodes CDR1 SGDLS and CDR2 YYNGEE. V was cut by 6 bases and J by 1 base, with 13 bases left in between. The CDR3 runs 14 residues.